This T cell receptor beta chain appears in the sequencing data of a study of T cells in Graves' hyperthyroidism and ophthalmopathy. Researchers amplified the TCR beta CDR3 regions from RNA transcripts. The HTBI primer set was used in a first-round RT-PCR of the TCR CDR3. A single record per CDR3 protein comes from TCRdb applying MiXCR to the multiplex PCR reads. The table records about 350,000 distinct CDR3 sequences, 15% to 20% of them present only once. Germline assignment: CDR1 MNHEY and CDR2 SMNVEV (reference sequence). This CDR3 has 14 amino acids. The J segment lost 5 bases and the V segment lost 5 bases, leaving 9 bases of the junction unmatched. This clonotype was observed a single time.

The chain joins TRBV27 to TRBJ2-7; 7 nucleotides line up with TRBD2. This TCR derives from a middle-aged woman with Graves' ophthalmopathy. The sample comprised blood. The CDR3, as DNA: TGTGCCAGCAGTCTTCTAGCGGTTGGTAACGAGCAGTACTTC. It codes for CASSLLAVGNEQYF.